This TCR beta chain was retrieved from a study of blood T cell repertoires in COVID-19. Study as a whole: The United States, Italy and Spain provided the acute and convalescent COVID-19 samples. T cells, B-cell-depleted T cells, or PBMCs supplied cDNA or gDNA.

V dropped 1 base and J dropped 3; count of bases not matched to a gene: 5. The CDR3 has 16 residues. Per the germline V gene, CDR1 is GTSNPN and CDR2 is SVGIG (reference sequence). Authors' processing steps: Researchers report that nucleated cell counts were estimated from reference gene primer amplification. Generated by immunoSEQ multiplex PCR, the TCRdb table keeps only in-frame clones and is missing some. Clone size and V and J calls were adopted from that table, with D and trimming inferred from the DNA. The sample lists over 150,000 clones, about 85% occurring once. The material sequenced was peripheral blood. This receptor was identified in a man aged 40-49 years with acute or convalescent COVID-19. The gene calls are TRBV30 and TRBJ2-1, with TRBD2 matching 11 bases. CDR3 in amino acids: CAWSGSGGVIYNEQFF. CDR3 nucleotide sequence: TGTGCCTGGAGTGGTAGCGGGGGGGTGATCTACAATGAGCAGTTCTTC. Full variable domain (remainder filled in from reference TRBV30 and TRBJ2-1): SQTIHQWPATLVQPVGSPLSLECTVEGTSNPNLYWYRQAAGRGLQLLFYSVGIGQISSEVPQNLSASRPQDRQFILSSKKLLLSDSGFYLCAWSGSGGVIYNEQFFGPGTRLTVL.